This T cell receptor (beta chain) was captured in a study of blood T cell repertoires in COVID-19. On the study more broadly: Nucleic acid was either cDNA or gDNA, and it came from T cells, B-cell-depleted T cells, or PBMCs.

Individuals drawn from under 30 US areas were about 18 to 95 years old. Participants were placed into cohorts based on the clinical history they reported. This clone appeared a single time. The data were produced by immunoSEQ multiplex PCR, yet TCRdb's version contains in-frame clones alone and is incomplete. The top ten hold about 5.3% of the sample, which has about 160,000 clones, 81% seen once. V gave up 1 base and J gave up 3 bases, with 12 bases separating them. Per germline, CDR1 SGHVS and CDR2 FQNEAQ. This CDR3 region has 15 residues. The TCR sequence derives from a woman between 40 and 55 years old with acute COVID-19. The chain joins TRBV7-8 to TRBJ1-1; unclear D gene. The sequenced material came from PBMCs or T cells enriched from blood (not recorded which). CDR3 region: CASSLVGGTDTEAFF. The CDR3 DNA is TGTGCCAGCAGCTTAGTTGGCGGAACGGACACTGAAGCTTTCTTT.